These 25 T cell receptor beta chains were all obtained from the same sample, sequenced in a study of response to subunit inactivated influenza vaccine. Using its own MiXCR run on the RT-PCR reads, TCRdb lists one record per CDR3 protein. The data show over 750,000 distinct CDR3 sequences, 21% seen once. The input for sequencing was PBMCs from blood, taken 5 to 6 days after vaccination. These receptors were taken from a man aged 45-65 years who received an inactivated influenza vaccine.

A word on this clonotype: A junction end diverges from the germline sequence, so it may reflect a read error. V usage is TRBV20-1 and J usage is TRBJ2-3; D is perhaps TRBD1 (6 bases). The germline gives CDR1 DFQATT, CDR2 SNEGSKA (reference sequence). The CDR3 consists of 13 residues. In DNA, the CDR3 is TGCAGTGCCCTAGCAGGTTGGACAGAAACGCAGTATTTT. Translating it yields CSALAGWTETQYF.

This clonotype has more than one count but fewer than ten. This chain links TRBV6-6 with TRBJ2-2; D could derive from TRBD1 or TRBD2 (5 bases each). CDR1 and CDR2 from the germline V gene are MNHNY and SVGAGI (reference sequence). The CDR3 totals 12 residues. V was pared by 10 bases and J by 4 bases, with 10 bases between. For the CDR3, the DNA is TGTGCCACCGGGACCCGCACCGGGGAGCTGTTTTTT. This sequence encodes CATGTRTGELFF.

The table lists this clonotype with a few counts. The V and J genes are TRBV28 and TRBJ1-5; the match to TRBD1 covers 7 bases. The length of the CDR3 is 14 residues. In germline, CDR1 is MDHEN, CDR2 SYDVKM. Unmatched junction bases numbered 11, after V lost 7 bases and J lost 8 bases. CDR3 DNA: TGTGCCAGCATCACGGGGGCCAGGGGGAAGCCCCAGCATTTT. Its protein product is CASITGARGKPQHF.

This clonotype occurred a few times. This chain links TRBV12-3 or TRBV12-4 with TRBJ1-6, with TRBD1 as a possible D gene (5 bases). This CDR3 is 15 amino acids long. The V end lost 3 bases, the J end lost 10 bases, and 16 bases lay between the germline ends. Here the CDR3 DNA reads TGTGCCAGCAGTTTGGACGGAGGGGTTGGGTCACCCCTCCACTTT. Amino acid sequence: CASSLDGGVGSPLHF.

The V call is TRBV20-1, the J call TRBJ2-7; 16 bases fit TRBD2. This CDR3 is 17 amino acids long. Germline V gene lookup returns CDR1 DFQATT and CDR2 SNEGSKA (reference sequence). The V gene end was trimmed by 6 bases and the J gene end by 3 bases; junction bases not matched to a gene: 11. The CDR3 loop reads CSATGLAGGPQLYEQYF. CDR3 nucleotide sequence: TGCAGTGCCACGGGACTAGCGGGGGGGCCACAACTCTACGAGCAGTACTTC.

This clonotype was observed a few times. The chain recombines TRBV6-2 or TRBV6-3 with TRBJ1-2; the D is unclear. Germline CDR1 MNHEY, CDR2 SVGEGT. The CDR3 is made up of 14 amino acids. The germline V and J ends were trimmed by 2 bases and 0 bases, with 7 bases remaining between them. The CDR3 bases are TGTGCCAGCAGTTACGGTCCGGCTAACTATGGCTACACCTTC. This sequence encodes CASSYGPANYGYTF.

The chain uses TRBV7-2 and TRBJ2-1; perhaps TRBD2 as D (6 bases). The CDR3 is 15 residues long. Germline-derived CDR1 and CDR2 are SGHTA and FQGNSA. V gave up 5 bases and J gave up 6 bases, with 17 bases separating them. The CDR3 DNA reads TGTGCCAGCAGCCTCCCAGGATCGGGGGTCAATGAGCAGTTCTTC. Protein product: CASSLPGSGVNEQFF.

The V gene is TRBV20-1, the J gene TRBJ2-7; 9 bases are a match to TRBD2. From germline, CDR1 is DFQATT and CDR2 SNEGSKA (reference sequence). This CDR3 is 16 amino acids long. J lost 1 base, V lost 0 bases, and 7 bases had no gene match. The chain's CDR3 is CSARDPAGGRSYEQYF. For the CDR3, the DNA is TGCAGTGCTAGAGATCCGGCGGGAGGGAGATCCTACGAGCAGTACTTC.

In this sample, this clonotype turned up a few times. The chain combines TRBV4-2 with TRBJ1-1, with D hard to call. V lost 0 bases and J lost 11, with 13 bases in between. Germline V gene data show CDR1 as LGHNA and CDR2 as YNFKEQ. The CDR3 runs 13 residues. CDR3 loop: CASSQERNSEAFF. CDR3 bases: TGTGCCAGCAGCCAAGAACGGAACTCCGAGGCTTTCTTT.

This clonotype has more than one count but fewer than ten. The DNA for the CDR3 is TGCAGTGCTAGAGAGGTCGGGACCCTAAAAGATACGCAGTATTTT. This codes for CSAREVGTLKDTQYF. The chain combines TRBV20-1 with TRBJ2-3; the D call may be TRBD1 or TRBD2 (5 bases each). The CDR3 spans 15 residues. V lost 0 bases and J lost 5, with 15 bases in between. From germline, CDR1 is DFQATT and CDR2 SNEGSKA (reference sequence).

The CDR3 sequence: CASSSLGGEQYF. The CDR3 region has the DNA TGTGCCAGCAGCTCCTTAGGAGGCGAGCAGTACTTC. The V and J genes are TRBV7-2 and TRBJ2-7; TRBD2 is a possible D gene (5 bases). V shed 4 bases and J shed 6 bases, with 10 bases lying between them. Per germline, CDR1 SGHTA and CDR2 FQGNSA. This CDR3 spans 12 amino acids.

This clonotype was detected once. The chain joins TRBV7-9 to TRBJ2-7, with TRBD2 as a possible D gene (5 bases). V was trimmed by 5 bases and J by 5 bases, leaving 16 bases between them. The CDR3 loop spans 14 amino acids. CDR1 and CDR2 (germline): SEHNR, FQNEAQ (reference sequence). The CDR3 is CASSPHSSWDEQYF. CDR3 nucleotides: TGTGCCAGCAGCCCACACTCTAGCTGGGACGAGCAGTACTTC.

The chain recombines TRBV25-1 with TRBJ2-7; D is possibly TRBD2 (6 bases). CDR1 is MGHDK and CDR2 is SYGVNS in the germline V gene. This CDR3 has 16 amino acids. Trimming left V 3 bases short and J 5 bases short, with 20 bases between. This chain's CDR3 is CASSDERVTGVDEQYF. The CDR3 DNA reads TGTGCCAGCAGTGATGAAAGAGTGACGGGGGTAGACGAGCAGTACTTC.

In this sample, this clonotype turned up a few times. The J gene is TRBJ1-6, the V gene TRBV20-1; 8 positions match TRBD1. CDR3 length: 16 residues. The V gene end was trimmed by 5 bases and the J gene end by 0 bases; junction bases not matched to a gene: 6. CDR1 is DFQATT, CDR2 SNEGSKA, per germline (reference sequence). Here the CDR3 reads CSAAGGSSSYNSPLHF. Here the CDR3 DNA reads TGCAGTGCTGCAGGGGGCTCTAGCTCCTATAATTCACCCCTCCACTTT.

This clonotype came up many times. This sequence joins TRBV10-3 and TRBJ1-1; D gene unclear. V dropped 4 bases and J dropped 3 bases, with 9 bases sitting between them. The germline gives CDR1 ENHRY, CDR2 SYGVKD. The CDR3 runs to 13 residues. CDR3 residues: CAISGQEDTEAFF. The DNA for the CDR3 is TGTGCCATCAGTGGGCAGGAGGACACTGAAGCTTTCTTT.

The CDR3 here is CASSQSELAGGYNEQFF. The DNA for the CDR3 is TGTGCCAGCAGCCAAAGTGAGCTAGCGGGGGGTTACAATGAGCAGTTCTTC. The rearrangement uses TRBV4-2 and TRBJ2-1, with 11 bases matching TRBD2. The CDR3 is 17 amino acids. J lost 4 bases, V lost 2 bases, and 7 bases had no gene match. The germline V gene encodes CDR1 LGHNA and CDR2 YNFKEQ.

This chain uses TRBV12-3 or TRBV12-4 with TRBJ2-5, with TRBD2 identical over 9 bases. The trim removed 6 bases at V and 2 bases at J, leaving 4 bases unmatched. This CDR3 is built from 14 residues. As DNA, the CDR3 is TGTGCCAGCAGGTCTAGCGGGGCTCAAGAGACCCAGTACTTC. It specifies CASRSSGAQETQYF.

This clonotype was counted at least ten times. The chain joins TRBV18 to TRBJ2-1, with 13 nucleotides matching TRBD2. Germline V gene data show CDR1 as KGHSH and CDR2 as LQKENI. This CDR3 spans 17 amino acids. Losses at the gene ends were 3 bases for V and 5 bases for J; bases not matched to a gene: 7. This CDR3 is CASSPLLAGGLHNEQFF. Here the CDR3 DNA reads TGTGCCAGCTCACCGTTACTAGCGGGAGGGCTACACAATGAGCAGTTCTTC.

CDR3 sequence: CASTPRGGLNEQFF. The DNA for the CDR3 is TGTGCCAGCACCCCCAGGGGGGGTCTCAATGAGCAGTTCTTC. The chain combines TRBV6-2 or TRBV6-3 with TRBJ2-1; D may match TRBD1 or TRBD2 (7 bases each). The CDR3 length is 14 residues. V lost 7 bases and J lost 6, with 16 bases in between. Germline V lookup: CDR1 MNHEY, CDR2 SVGEGT.

CDR3 DNA: TGCGCCAGCAGCTTCCCTATAGGGCGGGAGACCTCCTACGAGCAGTACTTC. It yields the protein CASSFPIGRETSYEQYF. This chain joins TRBV5-1 and TRBJ2-7, with 7 bases fitting TRBD2. The CDR3 length is 17 residues. Germline V gives CDR1 SGHRS, CDR2 YFSETQ. V shed 2 bases, J shed 0 bases, and the junction held 11 bases outside the gene matches.

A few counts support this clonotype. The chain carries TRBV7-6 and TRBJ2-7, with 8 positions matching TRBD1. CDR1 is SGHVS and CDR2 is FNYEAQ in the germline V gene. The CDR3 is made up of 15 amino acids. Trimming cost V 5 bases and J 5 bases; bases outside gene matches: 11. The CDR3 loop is CASSVSGTGLNEQYF. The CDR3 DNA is TGTGCCAGCAGCGTGTCCGGGACAGGTCTCAACGAGCAGTACTTC. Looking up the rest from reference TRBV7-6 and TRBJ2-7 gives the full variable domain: GAGVSQSPRYKVTKRGQDVALRCDPISGHVSLYWYRQALGQGPEFLTYFNYEAQQDKSGLPNDRFSAERPEGSISTLTIQRTEQRDSAMYRCASSVSGTGLNEQYFGPGTRLTVT.

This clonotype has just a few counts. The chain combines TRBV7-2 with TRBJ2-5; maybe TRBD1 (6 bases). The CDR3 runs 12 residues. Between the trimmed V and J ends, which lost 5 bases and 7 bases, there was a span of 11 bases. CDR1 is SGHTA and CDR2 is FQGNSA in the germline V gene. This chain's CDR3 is CASSMLQGTQYF. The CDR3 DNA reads TGTGCCAGCAGCATGTTACAGGGGACCCAGTACTTC.

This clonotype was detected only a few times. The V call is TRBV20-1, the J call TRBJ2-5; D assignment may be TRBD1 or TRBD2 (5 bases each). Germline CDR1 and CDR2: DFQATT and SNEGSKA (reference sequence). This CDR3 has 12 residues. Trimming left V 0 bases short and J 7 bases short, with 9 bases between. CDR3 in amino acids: CSAREVGTTQYF. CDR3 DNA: TGCAGTGCTAGAGAAGTTGGGACGACCCAGTACTTC.

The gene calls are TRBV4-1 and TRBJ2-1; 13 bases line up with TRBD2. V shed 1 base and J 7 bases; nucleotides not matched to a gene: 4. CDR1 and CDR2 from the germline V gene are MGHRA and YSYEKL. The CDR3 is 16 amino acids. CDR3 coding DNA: TGCGCCAGCAGCCAAGCGAGACTAGCGGGAGGTAATGAGCAGTTCTTC. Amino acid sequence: CASSQARLAGGNEQFF.

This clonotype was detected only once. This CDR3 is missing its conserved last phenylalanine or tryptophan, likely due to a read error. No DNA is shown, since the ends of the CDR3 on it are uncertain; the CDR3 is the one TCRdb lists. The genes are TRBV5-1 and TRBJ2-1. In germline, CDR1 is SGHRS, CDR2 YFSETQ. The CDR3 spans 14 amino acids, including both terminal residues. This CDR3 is CASSLELRDNEKFL.